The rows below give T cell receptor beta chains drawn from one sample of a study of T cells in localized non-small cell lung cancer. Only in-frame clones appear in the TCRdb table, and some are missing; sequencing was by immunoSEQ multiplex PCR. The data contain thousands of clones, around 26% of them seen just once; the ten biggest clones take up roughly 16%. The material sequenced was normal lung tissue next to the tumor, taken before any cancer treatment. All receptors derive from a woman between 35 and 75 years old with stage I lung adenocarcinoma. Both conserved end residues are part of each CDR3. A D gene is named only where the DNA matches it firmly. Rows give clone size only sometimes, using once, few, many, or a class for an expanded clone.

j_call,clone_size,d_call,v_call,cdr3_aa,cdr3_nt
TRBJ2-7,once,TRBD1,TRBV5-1,CASFSGTGGAEQYF,TGCGCCAGCTTCTCCGGGACAGGGGGCGCCGAGCAGTACTTC
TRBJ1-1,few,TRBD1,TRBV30,CAWSPADRDNTEAFF,TGTGCCTGGAGTCCAGCTGACAGGGATAACACTGAAGCTTTCTTT
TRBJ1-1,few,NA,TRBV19,CASRGVRNTEAFF,TGTGCCAGTAGGGGTGTTCGGAACACTGAAGCTTTCTTT
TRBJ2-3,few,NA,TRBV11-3,CASSLTGESDTQYF,TGTGCCAGCAGCTTGACAGGAGAGTCAGATACGCAGTATTTT
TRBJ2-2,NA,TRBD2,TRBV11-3,CASSLLAGTGELFF,TGTGCCAGCAGCTTACTAGCGGGCACCGGGGAGCTGTTTTTT
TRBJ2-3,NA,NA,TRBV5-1,CASSLGADTDTQYF,TGCGCCAGCAGCTTAGGAGCTGACACAGATACGCAGTATTTT
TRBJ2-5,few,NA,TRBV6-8,CASGYSQETQYF,TGTGCCAGCGGGTATTCCCAAGAGACCCAGTACTTC
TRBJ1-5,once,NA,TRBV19,CASSIVRGLGQPQHF,TGTGCCAGTAGTATTGTACGGGGATTGGGGCAGCCCCAGCATTTT
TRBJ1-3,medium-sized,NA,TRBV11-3,CASSLGWASINSGNTIYF,TGTGCCAGCAGCTTAGGTTGGGCCAGCATCAACTCTGGAAACACCATATATTTT
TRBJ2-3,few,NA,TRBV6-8,CAIGAGTDTQYF,TGTGCCATTGGGGCGGGGACAGATACGCAGTATTTT
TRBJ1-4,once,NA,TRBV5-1,CASSSVRGRNEKLFF,TGCGCCAGCAGCTCGGTCCGGGGGAGGAATGAAAAACTGTTTTTT
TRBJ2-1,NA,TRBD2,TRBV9,CASSVEERGYEQFF,TGTGCCAGCAGCGTAGAGGAGCGGGGTTATGAGCAGTTCTTC
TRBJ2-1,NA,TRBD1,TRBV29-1,CSAGQGPNEQFF,TGCAGCGCGGGACAGGGGCCCAATGAGCAGTTCTTC
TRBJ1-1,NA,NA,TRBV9,CASSVPTGNTEAFF,TGTGCCAGCAGCGTCCCGACAGGGAACACTGAAGCTTTCTTT
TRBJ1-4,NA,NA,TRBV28,CASSLATNEKLFF,TGTGCCAGCAGTCTCGCAACTAATGAAAAACTGTTTTTT
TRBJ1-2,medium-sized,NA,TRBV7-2,CASSLWDTYGYTF,TGTGCCAGCAGCTTATGGGACACCTATGGCTACACCTTC
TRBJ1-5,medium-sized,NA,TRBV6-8,CASRGGNQPQHF,TGTGCCAGCAGGGGGGGCAATCAGCCCCAGCATTTT
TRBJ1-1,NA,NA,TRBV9,CASSVEQLSTEAFF,TGTGCCAGCAGCGTAGAACAGTTAAGCACTGAAGCTTTCTTT
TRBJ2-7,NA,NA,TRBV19,CASSSSWGSHEQYF,TGTGCCAGTAGTAGTTCTTGGGGATCCCACGAGCAGTACTTC
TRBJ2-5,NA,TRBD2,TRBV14,CASSQDRLAGAQETQYF,TGTGCCAGCAGCCAAGATAGGCTAGCGGGGGCCCAAGAGACCCAGTACTTC
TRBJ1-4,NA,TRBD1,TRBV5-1,CASSPTGGREKLFF,TGCGCCAGCAGTCCCACAGGGGGCAGGGAAAAACTGTTTTTT
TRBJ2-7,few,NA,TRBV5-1,CASSLATGLYEQYF,TGCGCCAGCAGCTTGGCCACAGGGCTCTACGAGCAGTACTTC
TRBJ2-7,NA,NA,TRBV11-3,CASSPRGGGIRSSYEQYF,TGTGCCAGCAGCCCCAGGGGGGGCGGAATTCGGTCCTCCTACGAGCAGTACTTC
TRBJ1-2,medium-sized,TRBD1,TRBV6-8,CATRDRDNYGYTF,TGTGCCACTCGGGACAGGGATAACTATGGCTACACCTTC
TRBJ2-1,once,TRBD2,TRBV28,CASSLSGGADNKQFF,TGTGCCAGCAGTTTGAGCGGGGGGGCCGACAATAAGCAGTTCTTC
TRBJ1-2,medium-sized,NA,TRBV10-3,CAISEREDYGYTF,TGTGCCATCAGTGAGAGGGAAGACTATGGCTACACCTTC
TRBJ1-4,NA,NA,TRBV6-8,CASSYSKKEKLFF,TGTGCCAGCAGTTACTCGAAGAAAGAAAAACTGTTTTTT
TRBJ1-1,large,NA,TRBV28,CASSLTPNTEAFF,TGTGCCAGCAGTTTAACACCGAACACTGAAGCTTTCTTT
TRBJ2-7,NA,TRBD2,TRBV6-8,CASSYLAGGSSYEQYF,TGTGCCAGCAGTTACCTAGCGGGGGGGAGCTCCTACGAGCAGTACTTC
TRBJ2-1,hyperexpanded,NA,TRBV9,CASSGDLDRPGEQFF,TGTGCCAGCAGTGGGGACCTGGACCGGCCGGGTGAGCAGTTCTTC
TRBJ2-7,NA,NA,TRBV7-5,CASSLVPTSYEQYF,TGTGCCAGCAGCTTAGTCCCTACGTCCTACGAGCAGTACTTC
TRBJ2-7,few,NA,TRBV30,CAVDLPNSYEQYF,TGTGCCGTGGACCTCCCAAACTCCTACGAGCAGTACTTC
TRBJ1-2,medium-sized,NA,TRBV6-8,CASWGRVSGYGYTF,TGTGCCAGCTGGGGCAGGGTGAGTGGCTATGGCTACACCTTC
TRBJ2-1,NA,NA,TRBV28,CASSPRTMRVDEQFF,TGTGCCAGCAGTCCCCGGACTATGCGGGTCGATGAGCAGTTCTTC
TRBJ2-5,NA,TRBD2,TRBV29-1,CSVQPGRGETQYF,TGCAGCGTTCAGCCGGGGAGGGGAGAGACCCAGTACTTC
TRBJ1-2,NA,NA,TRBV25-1,CASSEGPAFPYGYTF,TGTGCCAGCAGTGAAGGGCCAGCTTTTCCCTATGGCTACACCTTC
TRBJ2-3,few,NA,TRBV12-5,CASLRDLATDTQYF,TGTGCCAGCCTTCGGGACTTGGCCACAGATACGCAGTATTTT
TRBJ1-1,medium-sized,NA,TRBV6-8,CASSYRGETTEAFF,TGTGCCAGCAGTTACCGAGGGGAGACCACTGAAGCTTTCTTT
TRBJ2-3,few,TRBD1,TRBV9,CASSPGTGGRTDTQYF,TGTGCCAGCAGCCCAGGGACAGGGGGCCGAACAGATACGCAGTATTTT
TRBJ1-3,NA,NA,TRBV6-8,CASSYWGGNTIYF,TGTGCCAGCAGTTACTGGGGAGGAAACACCATATATTTT
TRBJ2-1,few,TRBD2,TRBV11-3,CASSRTRDYAYNEQFF,TGTGCCAGCAGCCGGACCCGGGACTATGCCTACAATGAGCAGTTCTTC
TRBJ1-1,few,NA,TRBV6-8,CASSRVGNTEAFF,TGTGCCAGCAGCCGTGTAGGGAACACTGAAGCTTTCTTT
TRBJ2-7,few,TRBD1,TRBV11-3,CASSRPGQLYEQYF,TGTGCCAGCAGCCGGCCGGGACAGCTCTACGAGCAGTACTTC
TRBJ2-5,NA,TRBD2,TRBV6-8,CASSYPLAGGEETQYF,TGTGCCAGCAGTTACCCTCTGGCGGGGGGAGAAGAGACCCAGTACTTC
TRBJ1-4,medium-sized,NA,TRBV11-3,CASSAFLTTNEKLFF,TGTGCCAGCAGCGCTTTTTTGACCACCAATGAAAAACTGTTTTTT
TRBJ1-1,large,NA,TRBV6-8,CASFGWGKSTEAFF,TGTGCCAGTTTTGGATGGGGAAAGAGCACTGAAGCTTTCTTT
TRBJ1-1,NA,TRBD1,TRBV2,CASTKGAGTEAFF,TGTGCCAGCACGAAGGGGGCGGGCACTGAAGCTTTCTTT
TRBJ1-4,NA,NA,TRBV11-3,CASSFGGNPKKLFF,TGTGCCAGCAGCTTTGGGGGAAACCCAAAGAAACTGTTTTTT
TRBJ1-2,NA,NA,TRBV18,CASSPSAMDYGYTF,TGTGCCAGCTCACCGTCGGCGATGGACTATGGCTACACCTTC
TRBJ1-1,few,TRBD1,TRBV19,CASSLRQGSMNTEAFF,TGTGCCAGTAGTCTTCGACAGGGTTCAATGAACACTGAAGCTTTCTTT
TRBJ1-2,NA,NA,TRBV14,CASSPYYGESINDYGYTF,TGTGCCAGCAGCCCGTATTATGGGGAGAGCATTAACGACTATGGCTACACCTTC
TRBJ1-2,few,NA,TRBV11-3,CASSLADGNYGYTF,TGTGCCAGCAGCTTGGCAGACGGAAACTATGGCTACACCTTC
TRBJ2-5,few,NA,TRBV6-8,CAISALALETQYF,TGTGCCATCAGTGCCCTAGCTCTAGAGACCCAGTACTTC
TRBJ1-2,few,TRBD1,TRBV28,CASSGTGGNYGYTF,TGTGCCAGCAGCGGGACAGGGGGCAACTATGGCTACACCTTC
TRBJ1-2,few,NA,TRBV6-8,CASRGGIYGYTF,TGTGCCAGCCGGGGCGGGATCTATGGCTACACCTTC